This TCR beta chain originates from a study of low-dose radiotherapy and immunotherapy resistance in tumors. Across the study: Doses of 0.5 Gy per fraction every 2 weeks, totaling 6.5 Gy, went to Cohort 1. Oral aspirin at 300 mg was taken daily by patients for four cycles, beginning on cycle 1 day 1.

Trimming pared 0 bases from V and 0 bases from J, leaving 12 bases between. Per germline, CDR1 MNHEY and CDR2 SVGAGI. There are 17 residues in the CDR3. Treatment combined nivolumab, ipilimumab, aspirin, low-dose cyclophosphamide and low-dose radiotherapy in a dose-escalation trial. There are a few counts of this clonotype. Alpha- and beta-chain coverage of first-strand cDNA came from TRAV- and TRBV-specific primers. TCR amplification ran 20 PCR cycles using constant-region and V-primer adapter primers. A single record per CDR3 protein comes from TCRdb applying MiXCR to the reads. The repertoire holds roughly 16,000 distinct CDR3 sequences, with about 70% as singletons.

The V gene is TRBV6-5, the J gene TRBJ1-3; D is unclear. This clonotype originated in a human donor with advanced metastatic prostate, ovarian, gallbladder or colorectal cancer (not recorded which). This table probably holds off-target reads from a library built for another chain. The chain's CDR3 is CASSYSGSKTSGNTIYF. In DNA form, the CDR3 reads TGTGCCAGCAGTTACTCGGGAAGCAAAACCTCTGGAAACACCATATATTTT.